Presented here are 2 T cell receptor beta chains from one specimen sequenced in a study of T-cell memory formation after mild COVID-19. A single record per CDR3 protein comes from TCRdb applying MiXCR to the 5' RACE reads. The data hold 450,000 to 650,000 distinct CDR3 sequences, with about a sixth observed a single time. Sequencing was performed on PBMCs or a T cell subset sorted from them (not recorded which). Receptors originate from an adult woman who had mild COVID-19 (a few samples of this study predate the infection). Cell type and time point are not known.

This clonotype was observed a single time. CDR3 in amino acids: CSAVPGPAETQYF. The CDR3 DNA is TGCAGTGCTGTCCCGGGGCCAGCAGAGACCCAGTACTTC. The chain joins TRBV20-1 to TRBJ2-5; D tentatively fits TRBD1 or TRBD2 (5 bases each). The germline CDR1 and CDR2 sequences are DFQATT and SNEGSKA (reference sequence). The V end lost 5 bases, the J end lost 4 bases, and 14 bases lay between the germline ends. CDR3 length: 13 residues.

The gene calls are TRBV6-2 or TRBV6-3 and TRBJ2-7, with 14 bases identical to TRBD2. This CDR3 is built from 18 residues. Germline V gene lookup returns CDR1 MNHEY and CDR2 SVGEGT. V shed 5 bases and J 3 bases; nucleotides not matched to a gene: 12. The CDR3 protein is CASSGARGLAGDGYEQYF. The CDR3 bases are TGTGCCAGCAGTGGGGCAAGGGGACTAGCGGGAGATGGCTACGAGCAGTACTTC.